This paragraph reports one T cell receptor (beta chain). Its antigen is currently unknown. The sample comes from a study of lymphopenia after photon versus proton radiotherapy. Broader study findings: Oligoclonal CD8+ Temra expansion after nadir drove photon patients' diversity drop. Larger post-nadir TCR diversity loss correlated inversely with survival in deceased patients. Survival link was tested only in deceased patients; proton benefit remains a possibility. Photon-treated patients lost naive T cells and TCR diversity; proton-treated stayed stable.

Sequencing was performed with immunoSEQ multiplex PCR; in TCRdb, only in-frame clones are kept and a portion is missing. The table has 70,000 or so clones, 85% to 95% seen once; the top ten hold about 2%. V was clipped by 0 bases and J by 4 bases, with 13 bases between them. From germline, CDR1 is SGHTS and CDR2 YDEGEE. The CDR3 extends over 16 amino acids. Sample: peripheral blood, taken from a patient treated with photon-based radiotherapy. J is TRBJ1-4 and V is TRBV5-8, with D unresolved. The sequence derives from a woman in her thirties or forties with cholangiocarcinoma. Written as DNA, the CDR3 is TGTGCCAGCAGCTTGGACTTGGGAAGATTTAATGAAAAACTGTTTTTT. As protein: CASSLDLGRFNEKLFF.